What follows are 26 T cell receptor beta chains derived from one specimen sequenced in a study of blood T cells in healthy people across ages. A second about 7 to 12 cycle PCR used barcoded and J-beta primers. TCRdb independently ran MiXCR on the 5' RACE reads; one entry per CDR3 protein. Altogether some 920,000 distinct CDR3 sequences are present, just over 50% being singletons, with the ten largest covering about a fifth. Sequencing was carried out using blood. These receptors came from a woman in her sixties or seventies in good health.

The table lists this clonotype with a few counts. This rearrangement joins TRBV20-1 to TRBJ2-1; 7 bases agree with TRBD1. The CDR3 sequence is 14 residues long. Trimming at V came to 3 bases and at J to 6 bases, leaving 8 bases not matched to a gene. Germline CDR1 reads DFQATT; CDR2 reads SNEGSKA (reference sequence). CDR3 in amino acids: CSARPGQPVNEQFF. In nucleotides, the CDR3 is TGCAGTGCTAGGCCGGGACAGCCAGTCAATGAGCAGTTCTTC.

This clonotype was observed a handful of times. This chain links TRBV15 with TRBJ1-6, with D uncertain. The V gene lost 0 bases and the J gene lost 3 bases, with 9 bases spanning the gap. CDR3 size: 16 residues. Germline CDR1 LNHNV, CDR2 YYDKDF (reference sequence). The CDR3 spells CATSRDRQVYNSPLHF. The CDR3 bases are TGTGCCACCAGCAGAGATCGCCAGGTCTATAATTCACCCCTCCACTTT.

The chain recombines TRBV10-1 with TRBJ1-6; D gene ambiguous. Germline loops: CDR1 WNHNN, CDR2 SYGVQD (reference sequence). Trimming removed 9 bases from V and 2 bases from J, with 8 bases in between. The CDR3 spans 13 residues. In nucleotides, the CDR3 is TGCGCCAGGGAGGGTCCCTATAATTCACCCCTCCACTTT. It translates to CAREGPYNSPLHF.

Ten or more counts support this clonotype. The J gene is TRBJ2-7, the V gene TRBV29-1, with TRBD1 matching over 10 bases. The CDR3 consists of 15 residues. The germline gives CDR1 SQVTM, CDR2 ANQGSEA. Trimming took 1 base from V and 3 from J; bases not matched to a gene: 6. The CDR3 DNA reads TGCAGCGTTGAAGTAGCCGGGACAGGGGACTACGAGCAGTACTTC. Translated, it gives CSVEVAGTGDYEQYF.

In the case of this clonotype: The junction does not match germline at one end; this may be a read error. The chain links TRBV25-1 to TRBJ2-5; tentatively, D is TRBD2 (7 bases). There are 16 residues in the CDR3. Germline V gene lookup returns CDR1 MGHDK and CDR2 SYGVNS. The CDR3 DNA reads TGTGCCGGCAGTGAATATTGGGGGGGCCTAGGCTGGGCCCAGTACTTC. As protein: CAGSEYWGGLGWAQYF. The whole variable domain, filled in from reference TRBV25-1 and TRBJ2-5, reads EADIYQTPRYLVIGTGKKITLECSQTMGHDKMYWYQQDPGMELHLIHYSYGVNSTEKGDLSSESTVSRIRTEHFPLTLESARPSHTSQYLCAGSEYWGGLGWAQYFGPGTRLLVL.

This clonotype has more than one count but fewer than ten. A single base separates this from a much larger clone, so it may be a read error. The chain has TRBV6-4 and TRBJ2-3; D is unclear. The CDR3 extends over 14 amino acids. V was pared by 2 bases and J by 0 bases, with 6 bases between. Germline CDR1 is MRHNA and CDR2 is SNTAGT. CDR3: CASSDADSTDTQYF. For the CDR3, the DNA is TGTGCCAGCAGTGACGCGGACAGCACAGATACGCAGTATTTT.

This clonotype was recorded once. V gene TRBV20-1 combines with J gene TRBJ2-3; D not resolved. The germline V and J ends were trimmed by 5 bases and 5 bases, with 11 bases remaining between them. The CDR3 is made up of 12 amino acids. Germline V CDR1 and CDR2: DFQATT, SNEGSKA (reference sequence). The CDR3 nucleotides are TGCAGTGCTCCCCCGTCTTTAGATACGCAGTATTTT. This gives the protein CSAPPSLDTQYF.

This chain connects TRBV11-2 to TRBJ2-6; tentatively, D is TRBD1 (5 bases). The CDR3 runs 17 residues. Trimming cost V 5 bases and J 3 bases, with 17 bases left between them. The V gene's germline CDR1 is SGHAT and CDR2 FQNNGV. This CDR3 reads CASSLVTRVNGANVLTF. DNA of the CDR3: TGTGCCAGCAGCCTGGTCACCAGGGTGAATGGGGCCAACGTCCTGACTTTC.

This clonotype was recorded a few times. J is TRBJ2-5 and V is TRBV7-2, with 8 bases lining up with TRBD2. Trimming took 4 bases from V and 5 from J; bases not matched to a gene: 9. The CDR3 extends over 15 amino acids. The germline V gene encodes CDR1 SGHTA and CDR2 FQGNSA. The chain's CDR3 is CASSSPGGSWETQYF. The CDR3 DNA reads TGTGCCAGCAGCTCTCCGGGAGGGAGTTGGGAGACCCAGTACTTC. Full variable domain (outside the CDR3, taken from reference TRBV7-2 and TRBJ2-5): GAGVSQSPSNKVTEKGKDVELRCDPISGHTALYWYRQSLGQGLEFLIYFQGNSAPDKSGLPSDRFSAERTGGSVSTLTIQRTQQEDSAVYLCASSSPGGSWETQYFGPGTRLLVL.

The chain couples TRBV20-1 to TRBJ2-5, with 7 bases identical to TRBD1. The germline gives CDR1 DFQATT, CDR2 SNEGSKA (reference sequence). The V and J ends lost 6 bases and 2 bases, in that order; junction bases with no gene match: 15. The CDR3 is 16 residues long. CDR3 amino acids: CSAIRGSTGRQETQYF. Here the CDR3 DNA reads TGCAGTGCCATACGGGGATCGACAGGGCGACAAGAGACCCAGTACTTC.

This clonotype occurred many times. Relative to the germline gene, one junction end is altered; a read error may explain this. The chain recombines TRBV4-3 with TRBJ2-5, with D perhaps TRBD1 or TRBD2 (5 bases each). Germline V gives CDR1 LGHNA, CDR2 YSLEER. The CDR3 runs 11 residues. CDR3 nucleotides: TGTGCCAGCAGCCTGGGACAGACCCAGTACTTC. Translated: CASSLGQTQYF.

The sample holds one count of this clonotype. At one end the junction does not follow the germline gene, possibly because of a read error. In nucleotides, the CDR3 is TGTGCCGGCAGATCGGACAGGTATCAGCCCCAGCATTTT. The encoded protein is CAGRSDRYQPQHF. J is TRBJ1-5 and V is TRBV28, with 7 bases lining up with TRBD1. This CDR3 has 13 amino acids. Germline V gene sequence: CDR1 MDHEN, CDR2 SYDVKM.

The rearrangement uses TRBV5-6 and TRBJ1-4; 9 nucleotides match TRBD1. V gave up 3 bases and J gave up 8 bases; unmatched junction bases: 5. The length of the CDR3 is 14 residues. Germline V lookup: CDR1 SGHDT, CDR2 YYEEEE. The CDR3 bases are TGTGCCAGCAGCTACCGGGACAGGGTGGAAAAACTGTTTTTT. This sequence encodes CASSYRDRVEKLFF.

The chain has TRBV4-2 and TRBJ2-1, with 13 positions matching TRBD2. This CDR3 comprises 14 residues. Germline CDR1 LGHNA, CDR2 YNFKEQ. The V segment lost 4 bases and the J segment 15 bases; nucleotides outside the gene matches: 9. CDR3 sequence: CASSPALGLAGPFF. The DNA of the CDR3 is TGTGCCAGCAGCCCAGCCTTGGGACTAGCGGGACCGTTCTTC.

The chain joins TRBV7-2 to TRBJ2-6; a weak D match, TRBD1 (6 bases). From germline, CDR1 is SGHTA and CDR2 FQGNSA. V was cut by 8 bases and J by 2 bases, with 13 bases left in between. The CDR3 extends over 15 amino acids. CDR3 DNA: TGTGCCAGCCCCGGACAGACCCCTGGGGCCAACGTCCTGACTTTC. Encoded protein: CASPGQTPGANVLTF.

This CDR3 is CSVEMYSGNTIYF. The CDR3 region has the DNA TGCAGCGTTGAGATGTACTCTGGAAACACCATATATTTT. This chain links TRBV29-1 with TRBJ1-3; D unclear. Germline CDR1 and CDR2: SQVTM and ANQGSEA. Trimming cost V 3 bases and J 0 bases, with 6 bases left between them. This CDR3 spans 13 amino acids.

The sample holds a few counts of this clonotype. The chain joins TRBV20-1 to TRBJ2-3; 16 bases are shared with TRBD2. J gave up 1 base and V 5 bases, and 3 bases lay outside the gene matches. The length of the CDR3 is 16 residues. Germline assignment: CDR1 DFQATT and CDR2 SNEGSKA (reference sequence). Here the CDR3 reads CSALGLAGGGTDTQYF. The CDR3 DNA reads TGCAGTGCTCTGGGACTAGCGGGAGGGGGCACAGATACGCAGTATTTT.

This clonotype was detected only once. This CDR3 reads CASSMDRDGYNEQFF. CDR3 DNA: TGTGCCAGTAGTATGGACAGGGATGGGTACAATGAGCAGTTCTTC. The chain employs TRBV19 and TRBJ2-1, with 8 bases identical to TRBD1. CDR3 length: 15 residues. V lost 3 bases, J lost 4 bases, and 5 bases stayed unmatched. Germline assignment: CDR1 LNHDA and CDR2 SQIVND (reference sequence).

There are a few counts of this clonotype. The V and J genes are TRBV29-1 and TRBJ2-5; D is possibly TRBD1 or TRBD2 (5 bases each). The last part of the DNA fits TRBJ2-7 better; the J call may be wrong. Germline values: CDR1 SQVTM, CDR2 ANQGSEA. The CDR3 length is 12 residues. CDR3 DNA: TGCAGCGTTGAAAGTCGGGGCGACGAGCAGTACTTC. It is translated as CSVESRGDEQYF.

The chain combines TRBV10-3 with TRBJ2-3; D remains unclear. CDR1 is ENHRY and CDR2 is SYGVKD in the germline V gene. There are 13 residues in the CDR3. Trimming took off 6 bases at V and 4 bases at J, with 11 bases between the two ends. The CDR3 DNA sequence: TGTGCCATCAGGAGGCTGGGGTCAGATACGCAGTATTTT. Residues: CAIRRLGSDTQYF.

This chain links TRBV28 with TRBJ2-7; 10 bases are a match to TRBD1. The J segment lost 4 bases and the V segment lost 3 bases, leaving 6 bases of the junction unmatched. The V gene's germline CDR1 is MDHEN and CDR2 SYDVKM. This CDR3 spans 15 amino acids. The CDR3: CASSLDRGFVYEQYF. The CDR3 DNA sequence: TGTGCCAGCAGTTTGGACAGGGGGTTTGTTTACGAGCAGTACTTC.

There are a few counts of this clonotype. This rearrangement joins TRBV27 to TRBJ2-7, with D unresolved. This CDR3 has 14 residues. CDR1 and CDR2 from the germline V gene are MNHEY and SMNVEV (reference sequence). With 8 bases removed from V and 1 base from J, the gap between germline ends came to 15 bases. The CDR3 loop is CASGPGRTSYEQYF. The CDR3 region has the DNA TGTGCCAGCGGCCCAGGAAGAACGTCCTACGAGCAGTACTTC.

Worth noting for this clonotype: One end of the junction is discordant with germline, which a read error may explain. This sequence joins TRBV12-3 or TRBV12-4 and TRBJ2-1; TRBD2 matches at 8 bases. The CDR3 has 13 amino acids. In DNA form, the CDR3 reads TGTGCCATACGTAGCGGGAACTACAATGGGCAGTTCTTC. This sequence encodes CAIRSGNYNGQFF.

This clonotype has just a few counts. V usage is TRBV5-1 and J usage is TRBJ2-5, with no clear D. Trimming took 0 bases from V and 4 from J, leaving 16 bases between them. This CDR3 comprises 16 residues. Germline V lookup: CDR1 SGHRS, CDR2 YFSETQ. In DNA, the CDR3 is TGCGCCAGCAGCTTGGAACCGCGGACGTTCGTAGAGACCCAGTACTTC. Translated, it gives CASSLEPRTFVETQYF.

Comments on this clonotype: This may be a read error: a much more frequent sequence differs by one nucleotide. CDR3 in amino acids: CASSSLGQGIQPQHF. The CDR3 nucleotides are TGTGCCAGCAGCTCCCTGGGACAGGGAATACAGCCCCAGCATTTT. The chain carries TRBV12-3 or TRBV12-4 and TRBJ1-5; 9 bases line up with TRBD1. V shed 6 bases and J 7 bases; nucleotides not matched to a gene: 10. This CDR3 has 15 amino acids.

This sequence joins TRBV27 and TRBJ2-2, with D possibly matching TRBD1 (5 bases). Germline CDR1 reads MNHEY; CDR2 reads SMNVEV (reference sequence). The CDR3 consists of 15 residues. Trimming shortened V by 10 bases and J by 5 bases, and 20 bases separated the two germline ends. The CDR3 reads CATLGIGAGTGELFF. The CDR3 nucleotides read TGTGCCACCTTAGGTATAGGGGCTGGTACCGGGGAGCTGTTTTTT.